This T cell receptor beta chain is from a study of blood T cell repertoires in COVID-19. Whole-study context: PBMCs, B-cell-depleted T cells, or T cells were the source of the cDNA or gDNA that made up the material.

The CDR3 is made up of 14 amino acids. V trimming: 6 bases; J trimming: 4 bases; junction bases outside the gene matches: 5. The germline V gene encodes CDR1 MDHEN and CDR2 SYDVKM. Enrolment of Seattle patients took place during active infection, and they were followed longitudinally. Sequenced by immunoSEQ multiplex PCR; TCRdb stores in-frame clones only, minus some. The data contain over 70,000 clones, less than 95% of them singletons. This rearrangement joins TRBV28 to TRBJ2-5, with 10 positions matching TRBD1. The sequencing input was peripheral blood. This TCR was recovered from a man aged 18 to 30 with COVID-19, enrolled during active disease. In DNA, the CDR3 is TGTGCCAGCAGGGACAGGGGGAGAGGAGAGACCCAGTACTTC. This gives the protein CASRDRGRGETQYF. The entire variable domain, with the rest obtained from reference TRBV28 and TRBJ2-5, is as follows: DVKVTQSSRYLVKRTGEKVFLECVQDMDHENMFWYRQDPGLGLRLIYFSYDVKMKEKGDIPEGYSVSREKKERFSLILESASTNQTSMYLCASRDRGRGETQYFGPGTRLLVL.